These 14 T cell receptor beta chains were all obtained from the same sample, sequenced in a study of spatial heterogeneity in lung cancer. TCRdb analysed the 5' RACE reads with MiXCR anew, one entry per CDR3 protein. The data contain roughly 48,000 distinct CDR3 sequences, around 5.2% of them seen just once; the ten biggest clones take up approximately 10%. This sample's time point: sample taken at primary tumor resection. Unsorted whole RNA samples from tumor, nontumor lung or frozen PBMC were sequenced. The sample here was PBMCs, taken at surgery. All receptors come from a male donor with early-stage non-small cell lung cancer.

This clonotype was observed many times. V is TRBV11-2 and J is TRBJ2-7; D not resolved. Germline V CDR1 and CDR2: SGHAT, FQNNGV. This CDR3 spans 13 amino acids. V was shortened by 4 bases and J by 7 bases, with 14 bases between the two germline ends. DNA of the CDR3: TGTGCCAGCAGCTCCTCCGGCGTCCCGGAGCAGTACTTC. This codes for CASSSSGVPEQYF. Full variable domain (remainder filled in from reference TRBV11-2 and TRBJ2-7): EAGVAQSPRYKIIEKRQSVAFWCNPISGHATLYWYQQILGQGPKLLIQFQNNGVVDDSQLPKDRFSAERLKGVDSTLKIQPAKLEDSAVYLCASSSSGVPEQYFGPGTRLTVT.

At least ten counts were recorded for this clonotype. The CDR3 DNA reads TGTGCCAGCAGCGTAGGGCTAGCGGGAGGTATTGAGCAGTTCTTC. Its protein is CASSVGLAGGIEQFF. This sequence joins TRBV9 and TRBJ2-1; 11 bases are a match to TRBD2. Trimming removed 0 bases from V and 9 bases from J; junction bases left unmatched: 5. Germline V gives CDR1 SGDLS, CDR2 YYNGEE. This CDR3 has 15 amino acids.

This clonotype appeared once. J is TRBJ2-5 and V is TRBV15; maybe TRBD1 (6 bases). V was cut by 7 bases and J by 5 bases, with 14 bases left in between. CDR3 length equals 13 residues. Germline CDR1 and CDR2: LNHNV and YYDKDF (reference sequence). The CDR3 loop is CATNRDIGETQYF. For the CDR3, the DNA is TGTGCCACCAACAGGGACATCGGGGAGACCCAGTACTTC.

This clonotype was detected ten times or more. The chain couples TRBV2 to TRBJ2-6; D unresolved. V was trimmed by 7 bases and J by 0 bases, leaving 10 bases between them. CDR3 length equals 15 residues. The germline V gene encodes CDR1 SNHLY and CDR2 FYNNEI. Written as DNA, the CDR3 is TGTGCCAGCACAGAAATTATCTCTGGGGCCAACGTCCTGACTTTC. It specifies CASTEIISGANVLTF.

Many counts were recorded for this clonotype. The chain combines TRBV24-1 with TRBJ2-1; no clear D gene. The CDR3 totals 14 residues. V gave up 5 bases and J gave up 4 bases, with 11 bases separating them. The germline V gene has CDR1 KGHDR and CDR2 SFDVKD. The CDR3 DNA sequence: TGTGCCACCAGTGGGACGCCTCCGTACAATGAGCAGTTCTTC. Encoded protein: CATSGTPPYNEQFF.

Notes on this clonotype: Because it lacks the conserved phenylalanine or tryptophan at the end, this CDR3 is likely a read error. V and J are TRBV2 and TRBJ2-1, with 10 bases aligning to TRBD2. The CDR3 is made up of 16 amino acids. CDR1 is SNHLY and CDR2 is FYNNEI in the germline V gene. Trimming at V came to 6 bases and at J to 3 bases, leaving 8 bases not matched to a gene. The CDR3 DNA follows: TGTGCCAGCAGCCCCCTGGTAGCGGGAGGCTACAATGAGCAGTTCTTG. This codes for CASSPLVAGGYNEQFL.

This clonotype was seen many times. This chain links TRBV9 with TRBJ1-5; the D is unclear. The CDR3 consists of 13 residues. The germline V gene encodes CDR1 SGDLS and CDR2 YYNGEE. Trimming stripped 4 bases from V and 4 bases from J, with 9 bases between. The CDR3 protein is CASSPAGNQPQHF. Here the CDR3 DNA reads TGTGCCAGCAGCCCAGCCGGAAATCAGCCCCAGCATTTT.

At least ten counts were recorded for this clonotype. V gene TRBV19 combines with J gene TRBJ2-7, with a tentative D call TRBD2 (5 bases). The length of the CDR3 is 14 residues. Trimming removed 4 bases from V and 4 bases from J, with 14 bases in between. CDR1 is LNHDA, CDR2 SQIVND, per germline (reference sequence). The CDR3 nucleotides are TGTGCCAGTAGTACCCTAGCCGTGAAGTACGAGCAGTACTTC. Its translation: CASSTLAVKYEQYF.

This clonotype was counted at least ten times. The V call is TRBV4-1, the J call TRBJ1-1, with a possible D match to TRBD1 (5 bases). Looked up from germline, CDR1 is MGHRA and CDR2 is YSYEKL. CDR3 length: 18 amino acids. The ends were cut back, 0 bases at V and 6 bases at J, with 23 bases in the middle. The CDR3 coding sequence is TGCGCCAGCAGCCAAGATACCCCGTTATCAACCGGGGCCCCTGAAGCTTTCTTT. Its protein product is CASSQDTPLSTGAPEAFF.

In this sample, this clonotype turned up many times. This chain joins TRBV7-3 and TRBJ2-1, with D hard to call. Trimming took off 4 bases at V and 4 bases at J, with 17 bases between the two ends. The CDR3 consists of 16 residues. The germline V gene has CDR1 SGHTA and CDR2 FQGTGA. CDR3 amino acids: CASSSVVASTYNEQFF. CDR3 coding DNA: TGTGCCAGCAGCTCCGTGGTAGCATCGACTTACAATGAGCAGTTCTTC. Variable domain in full (rest from reference TRBV7-3 and TRBJ2-1): GAGVSQTPSNKVTEKGKYVELRCDPISGHTALYWYRQSLGQGPEFLIYFQGTGAADDSGLPNDRFFAVRPEGSVSTLKIQRTERGDSAVYLCASSSVVASTYNEQFFGPGTRLTVL.

In this sample, this clonotype turned up many times. The chain combines TRBV12-3 or TRBV12-4 with TRBJ1-6; no firm D call. The CDR3 sequence is 15 residues long. With 3 bases removed from V and 0 bases from J, the gap between germline ends came to 6 bases. The CDR3 bases are TGTGCCAGCAGTTTTGGCGACTCCTATAATTCACCCCTCCACTTT. Its translation is CASSFGDSYNSPLHF.

This clonotype was observed many times. The genes are TRBV5-1 and TRBJ1-1; the match to TRBD1 covers 9 bases. The CDR3 contains 13 residues. V trimming: 4 bases; J trimming: 4 bases; junction bases outside the gene matches: 2. Germline-derived CDR1 and CDR2 are SGHRS and YFSETQ. In DNA, the CDR3 is TGCGCCAGCAGCCCGGGACAGGGCACTGAAGCTTTCTTT. Its translation is CASSPGQGTEAFF.

This clonotype has ten or more counts. The chain employs TRBV28 and TRBJ2-7; D remains unclear. CDR1 is MDHEN, CDR2 SYDVKM, per germline. V was cut by 7 bases and J by 5 bases, with 27 bases left in between. CDR3 length equals 17 residues. The DNA of the CDR3 is TGTGCCAGCAATCTTTCCCCCTCGTTTACAAGGGTTCACGAGCAGTACTTC. The encoded protein is CASNLSPSFTRVHEQYF.

This clonotype was counted ten times or more. The rearrangement links TRBV27 to TRBJ2-2; the D call may be TRBD1 or TRBD2 (5 bases each). The CDR3 contains 12 residues. Per germline, CDR1 MNHEY and CDR2 SMNVEV (reference sequence). Trimming removed 3 bases from V and 7 bases from J, with 6 bases in between. The CDR3 coding sequence is TGTGCCAGCAGTTTGGGGGTCGGGGAGCTGTTTTTT. Translated, it gives CASSLGVGELFF.